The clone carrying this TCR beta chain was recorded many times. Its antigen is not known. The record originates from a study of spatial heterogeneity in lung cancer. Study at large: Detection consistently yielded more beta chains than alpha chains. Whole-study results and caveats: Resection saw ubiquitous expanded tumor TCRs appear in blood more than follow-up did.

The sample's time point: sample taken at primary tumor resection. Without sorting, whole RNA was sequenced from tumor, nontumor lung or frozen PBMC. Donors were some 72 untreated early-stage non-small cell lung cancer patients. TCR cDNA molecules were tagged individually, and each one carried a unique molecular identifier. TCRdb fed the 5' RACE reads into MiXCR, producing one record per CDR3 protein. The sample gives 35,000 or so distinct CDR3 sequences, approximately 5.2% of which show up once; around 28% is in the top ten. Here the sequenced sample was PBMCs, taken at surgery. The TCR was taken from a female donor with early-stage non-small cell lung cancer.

CDR3 loop: CASSKLDRGQNNEQFF. The CDR3 region has the DNA TGTGCCAGCAGCAAGTTGGACAGGGGGCAAAACAATGAGCAGTTCTTC. This rearrangement joins TRBV7-9 to TRBJ2-1, with TRBD1 identical over 11 bases. V was pared by 5 bases and J by 5 bases, with 8 bases of the junction left unmatched. The V gene's germline CDR1 is SEHNR and CDR2 FQNEAQ (reference sequence). This CDR3 has 16 residues. Looking up the rest from reference TRBV7-9 and TRBJ2-1 gives the full variable domain: DTGVSQNPRHKITKRGQNVTFRCDPISEHNRLYWYRQTLGQGPEFLTYFQNEAQLEKSRLLSDRFSAERPKGSFSTLEIQRTEQGDSAMYLCASSKLDRGQNNEQFFGPGTRLTVL.